Shown below are 8 T cell receptor beta chains from a single sample sequenced in a study of graft-versus-host responses after intestinal transplantation. Sequencing was performed with immunoSEQ multiplex PCR; in TCRdb, only in-frame clones are kept and a portion is missing. The data hold about 12,000 clones, with about 80% observed a single time. Here the sequenced sample was PBMCs, taken around 490 days after intestinal transplant. The receptor set was obtained from a human patient who received an intestinal transplant, so some T cells may come from the graft donor.

This clone appeared a few times. J is TRBJ2-2 and V is TRBV4-2; D not resolved. The V gene lost 1 base and the J gene lost 3 bases, with 6 bases spanning the gap. The CDR3 sequence is 14 residues long. Germline assignment: CDR1 LGHNA and CDR2 YNFKEQ. CDR3 nucleotides: TGTGCCAGCAGCCAAGGGATGGACACCGGGGAGCTGTTTTTT. Translated: CASSQGMDTGELFF.

CDR3 sequence reads: CASSRLGQGNTEAFF. Written as DNA, the CDR3 is TGTGCCAGCAGCCGTCTCGGACAGGGAAACACTGAAGCTTTCTTT. The rearrangement links TRBV7-9 to TRBJ1-1, with 8 positions matching TRBD1. CDR3 size: 15 residues. V shed 5 bases, J shed 2 bases, and the junction held 7 bases outside the gene matches. Germline V lookup: CDR1 SEHNR, CDR2 FQNEAQ (reference sequence).

J is TRBJ1-3 and V is TRBV29-1; 7 bases align to TRBD1. This CDR3 has 11 residues. Germline CDR1 reads SQVTM; CDR2 reads ANQGSEA. The V gene end was trimmed by 7 bases and the J gene end by 4 bases; junction bases not matched to a gene: 1. DNA for the CDR3: TGCAGCGGGGGACAGGGAAACACCATATATTTT. Its protein product is CSGGQGNTIYF.

The chain joins TRBV29-1 to TRBJ2-7, with TRBD2 identical over 10 bases. This CDR3 is 14 amino acids long. CDR1 SQVTM and CDR2 ANQGSEA come from the germline V gene. V shed 4 bases, J shed 2 bases, and the junction held 5 bases outside the gene matches. The CDR3 reads CSVGSTSGAYEQYF. The CDR3 DNA reads as TGCAGCGTTGGCTCTACTAGCGGGGCCTACGAGCAGTACTTC.

This clone is medium-sized (0.01 to 0.1%) within its sample. CDR3 bases: TGTGCCTGGACGTGGCAGGGTAATGGCTACACCTTC. It yields the protein CAWTWQGNGYTF. The rearrangement uses TRBV30 and TRBJ1-2, with D possibly TRBD1 on 5 matching bases. Trimming pared 4 bases from V and 6 bases from J, leaving 12 bases between. Per the germline V gene, CDR1 is GTSNPN and CDR2 is SVGIG (reference sequence). The CDR3 is made up of 12 amino acids.

This clone was observed once. The chain carries TRBV5-7 and TRBJ2-5; 11 bases are a match to TRBD2. TRBV5-7 is an ORF, with its function uncertain. V lost 4 bases and J lost 4; bases outside the gene matches: 0. The CDR3 length is 13 residues. The DNA of the CDR3 is TGTGCCAGCAGCGGACTAGCGGGAGAGACCCAGTACTTC. The encoded protein is CASSGLAGETQYF.

The chain carries TRBV6-1 and TRBJ2-1, with 7 bases aligning to TRBD2. The CDR3 loop spans 15 amino acids. The germline CDR1 and CDR2 sequences are MNHNS and SASEGT. Unmatched junction bases numbered 5, after V lost 6 bases and J lost 0 bases. The CDR3 sequence is CASRARTSSYNEQFF. As DNA, the CDR3 is TGTGCCAGCAGGGCCCGGACTAGCTCCTACAATGAGCAGTTCTTC.

The V call is TRBV6-5, the J call TRBJ2-2; 8 bases are shared with TRBD1. CDR3 length equals 15 residues. J gave up 6 bases and V 4 bases, and 7 bases lay outside the gene matches. Germline V lookup: CDR1 MNHEY, CDR2 SVGAGI. CDR3 DNA sequence: TGTGCCAGCAGTTCCCGACAGGGGAGCGCCGGGGAGCTGTTTTTT. As protein: CASSSRQGSAGELFF.